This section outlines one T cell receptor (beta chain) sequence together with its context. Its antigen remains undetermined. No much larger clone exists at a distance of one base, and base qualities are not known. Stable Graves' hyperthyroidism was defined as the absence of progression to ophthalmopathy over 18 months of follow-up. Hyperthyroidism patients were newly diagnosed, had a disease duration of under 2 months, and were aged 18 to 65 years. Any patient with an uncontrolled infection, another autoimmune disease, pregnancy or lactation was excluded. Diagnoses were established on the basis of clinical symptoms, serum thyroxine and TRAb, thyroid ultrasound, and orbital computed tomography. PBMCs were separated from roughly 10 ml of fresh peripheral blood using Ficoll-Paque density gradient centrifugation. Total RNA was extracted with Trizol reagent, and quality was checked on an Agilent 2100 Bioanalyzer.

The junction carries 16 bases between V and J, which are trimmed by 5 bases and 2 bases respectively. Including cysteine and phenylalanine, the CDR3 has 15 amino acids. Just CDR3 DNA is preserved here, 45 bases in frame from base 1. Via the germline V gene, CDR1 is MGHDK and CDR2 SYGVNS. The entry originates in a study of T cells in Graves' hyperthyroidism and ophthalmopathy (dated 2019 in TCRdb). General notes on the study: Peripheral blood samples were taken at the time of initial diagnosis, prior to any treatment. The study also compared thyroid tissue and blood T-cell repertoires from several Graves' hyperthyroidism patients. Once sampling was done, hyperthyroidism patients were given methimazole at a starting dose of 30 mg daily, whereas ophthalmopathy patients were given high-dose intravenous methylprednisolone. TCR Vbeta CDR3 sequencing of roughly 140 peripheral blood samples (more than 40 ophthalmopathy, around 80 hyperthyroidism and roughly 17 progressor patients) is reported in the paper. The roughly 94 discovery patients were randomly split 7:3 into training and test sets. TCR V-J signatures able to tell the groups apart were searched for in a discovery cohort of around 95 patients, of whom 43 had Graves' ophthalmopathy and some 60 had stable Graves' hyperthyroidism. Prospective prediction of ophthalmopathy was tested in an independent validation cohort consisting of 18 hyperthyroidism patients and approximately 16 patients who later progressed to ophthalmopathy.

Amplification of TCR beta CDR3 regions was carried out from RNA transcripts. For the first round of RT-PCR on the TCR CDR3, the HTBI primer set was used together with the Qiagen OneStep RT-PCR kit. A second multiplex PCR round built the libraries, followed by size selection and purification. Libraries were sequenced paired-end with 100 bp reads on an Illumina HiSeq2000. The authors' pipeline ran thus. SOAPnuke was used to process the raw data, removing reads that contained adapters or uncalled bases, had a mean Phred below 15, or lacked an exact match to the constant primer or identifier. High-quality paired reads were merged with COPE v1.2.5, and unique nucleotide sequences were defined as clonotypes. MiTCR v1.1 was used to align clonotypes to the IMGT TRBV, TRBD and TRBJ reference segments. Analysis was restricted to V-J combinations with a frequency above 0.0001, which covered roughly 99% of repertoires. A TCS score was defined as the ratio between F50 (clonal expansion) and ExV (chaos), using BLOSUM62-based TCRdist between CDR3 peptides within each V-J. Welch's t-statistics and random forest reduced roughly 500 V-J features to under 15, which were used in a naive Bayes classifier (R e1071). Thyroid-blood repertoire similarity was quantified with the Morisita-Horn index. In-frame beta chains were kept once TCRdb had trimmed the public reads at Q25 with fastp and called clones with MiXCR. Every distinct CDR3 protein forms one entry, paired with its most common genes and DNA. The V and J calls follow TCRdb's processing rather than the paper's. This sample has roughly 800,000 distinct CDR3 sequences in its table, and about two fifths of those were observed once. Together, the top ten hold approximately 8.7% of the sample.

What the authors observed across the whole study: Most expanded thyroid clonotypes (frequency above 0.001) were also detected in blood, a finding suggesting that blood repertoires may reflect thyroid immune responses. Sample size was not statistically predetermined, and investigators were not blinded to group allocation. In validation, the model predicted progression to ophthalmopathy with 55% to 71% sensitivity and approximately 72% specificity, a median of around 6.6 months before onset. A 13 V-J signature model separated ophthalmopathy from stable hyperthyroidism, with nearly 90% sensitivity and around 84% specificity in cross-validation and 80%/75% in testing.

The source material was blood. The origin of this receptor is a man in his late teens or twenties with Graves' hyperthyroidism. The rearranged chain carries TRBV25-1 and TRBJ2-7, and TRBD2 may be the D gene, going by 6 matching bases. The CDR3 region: CASSPLLREPYEQYF. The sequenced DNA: TGTGCCAGCAGTCCCCTTCTCCGGGAGCCCTACGAGCAGTACTTC.